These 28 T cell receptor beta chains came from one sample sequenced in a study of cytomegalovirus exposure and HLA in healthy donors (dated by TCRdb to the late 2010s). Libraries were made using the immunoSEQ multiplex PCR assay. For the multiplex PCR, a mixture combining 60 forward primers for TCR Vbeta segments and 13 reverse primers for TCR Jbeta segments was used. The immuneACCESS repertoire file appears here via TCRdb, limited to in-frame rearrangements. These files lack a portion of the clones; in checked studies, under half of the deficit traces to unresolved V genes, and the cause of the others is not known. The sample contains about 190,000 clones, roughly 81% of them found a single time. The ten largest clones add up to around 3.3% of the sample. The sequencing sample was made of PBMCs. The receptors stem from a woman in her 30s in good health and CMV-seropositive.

This CDR3 is CASSQEVGGQGSGYTF. In nucleotides, the CDR3 is TGTGCCAGCAGCCAAGAAGTTGGCGGACAGGGTAGCGGCTACACCTTC. The chain has TRBV14 and TRBJ1-2; 8 bases agree with TRBD1. Germline V lookup: CDR1 SGHDN, CDR2 FVKESK. Trimming cost V 0 bases and J 8 bases; bases outside gene matches: 11. The CDR3 runs 16 residues.

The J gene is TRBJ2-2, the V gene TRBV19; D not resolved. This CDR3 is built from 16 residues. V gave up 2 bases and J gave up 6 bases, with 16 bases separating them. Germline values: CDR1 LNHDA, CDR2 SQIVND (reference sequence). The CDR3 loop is CASSISRTFSPGELFF. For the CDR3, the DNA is TGTGCCAGTAGTATATCCCGCACCTTTAGCCCCGGGGAGCTGTTTTTT.

The CDR3: CASSILLEDTQYF. The CDR3 bases are TGTGCCAGTAGTATACTTCTTGAGGATACGCAGTATTTT. The chain recombines TRBV19 with TRBJ2-3; the D is unclear. V was trimmed by 2 bases and J by 6 bases, leaving 9 bases between them. The CDR3 is 13 residues long. CDR1 LNHDA and CDR2 SQIVND come from the germline V gene (reference sequence). The full variable domain, with the rest looked up from reference TRBV19 and TRBJ2-3, is DGGITQSPKYLFRKEGQNVTLSCEQNLNHDAMYWYRQDPGQGLRLIYYSQIVNDFQKGDIAEGYSVSREKKESFPLTVTSAQKNPTAFYLCASSILLEDTQYFGPGTRLTVL.

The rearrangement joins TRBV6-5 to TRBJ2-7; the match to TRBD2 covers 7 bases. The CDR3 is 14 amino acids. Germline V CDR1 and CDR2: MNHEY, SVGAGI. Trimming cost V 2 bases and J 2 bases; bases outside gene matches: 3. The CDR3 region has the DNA TGTGCCAGCAGTTACCGAGCGGGGCCCTACGAGCAGTACTTC. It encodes CASSYRAGPYEQYF.

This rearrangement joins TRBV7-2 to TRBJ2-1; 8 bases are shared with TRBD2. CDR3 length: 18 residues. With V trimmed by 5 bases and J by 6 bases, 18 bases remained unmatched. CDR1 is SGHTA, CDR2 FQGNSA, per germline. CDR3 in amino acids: CASSIPLLLAARGNEQFF. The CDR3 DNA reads TGTGCCAGCAGCATTCCCCTGCTACTAGCGGCAAGGGGCAATGAGCAGTTCTTC.

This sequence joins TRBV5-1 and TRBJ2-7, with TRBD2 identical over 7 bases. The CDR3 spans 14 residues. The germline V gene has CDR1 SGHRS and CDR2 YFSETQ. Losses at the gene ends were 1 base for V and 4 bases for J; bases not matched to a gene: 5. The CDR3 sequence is CASSLSTSVYEQYF. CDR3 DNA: TGCGCCAGCAGCTTGTCCACTAGCGTGTACGAGCAGTACTTC.

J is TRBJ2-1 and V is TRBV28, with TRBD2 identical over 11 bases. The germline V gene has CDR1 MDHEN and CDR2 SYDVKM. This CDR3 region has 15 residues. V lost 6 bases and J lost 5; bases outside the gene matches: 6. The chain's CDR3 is CASRSQTSGNNEQFF. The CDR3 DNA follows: TGTGCCAGCAGGAGTCAGACTAGCGGGAACAATGAGCAGTTCTTC.

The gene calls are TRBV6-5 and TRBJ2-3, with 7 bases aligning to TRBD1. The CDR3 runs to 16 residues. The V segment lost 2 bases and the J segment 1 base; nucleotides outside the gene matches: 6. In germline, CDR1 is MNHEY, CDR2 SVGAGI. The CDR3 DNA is TGTGCCAGCAGTTACCCCGGGACAGTCGGCACAGATACGCAGTATTTT. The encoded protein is CASSYPGTVGTDTQYF.

CDR3 nucleotide sequence: TGTGCCAGCAGCTTAACGGACACCGGGGAGCTGTTTTTT. Protein product: CASSLTDTGELFF. This chain uses TRBV11-2 with TRBJ2-2; D remains ambiguous. The CDR3 is 13 amino acids. Trimming stripped 2 bases from V and 3 bases from J, with 4 bases between. Germline lookup yields CDR1 SGHAT and CDR2 FQNNGV.

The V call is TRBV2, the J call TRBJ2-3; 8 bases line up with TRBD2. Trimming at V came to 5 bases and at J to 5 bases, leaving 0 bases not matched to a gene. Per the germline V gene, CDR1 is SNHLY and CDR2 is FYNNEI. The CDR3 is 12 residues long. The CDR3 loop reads CASSREGDTQYF. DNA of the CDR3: TGTGCCAGCAGTCGGGAGGGAGATACGCAGTATTTT.

CDR3 loop: CASSYPGTSGRNEQFF. The CDR3 DNA is TGTGCCAGCAGTTACCCGGGGACTAGCGGGAGAAATGAGCAGTTCTTC. This sequence joins TRBV6-5 and TRBJ2-1, with 14 bases identical to TRBD2. This CDR3 is built from 16 residues. Germline V gene lookup returns CDR1 MNHEY and CDR2 SVGAGI. With 2 bases clipped from V and 7 bases from J, the junction kept 4 bases outside the gene matches.

The CDR3 nucleotides read TGTGCCAGCAGTTCTAGCGTTTGGGCGGCCGAACAGACCCAGTACTTC. Translation: CASSSSVWAAEQTQYF. V gene TRBV2 combines with J gene TRBJ2-5; a possible D gene is TRBD2 (6 bases). CDR1 is SNHLY and CDR2 is FYNNEI in the germline V gene. The CDR3 is made up of 16 amino acids. The V end lost 5 bases, the J end lost 6 bases, and 22 bases lay between the germline ends.

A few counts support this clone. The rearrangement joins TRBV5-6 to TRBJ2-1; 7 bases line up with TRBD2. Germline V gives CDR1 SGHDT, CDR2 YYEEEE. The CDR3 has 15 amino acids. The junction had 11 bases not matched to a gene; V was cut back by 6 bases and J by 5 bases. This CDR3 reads CASTRLAGKDNEQFF. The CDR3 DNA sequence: TGTGCCAGCACCCGACTAGCCGGGAAGGACAATGAGCAGTTCTTC.

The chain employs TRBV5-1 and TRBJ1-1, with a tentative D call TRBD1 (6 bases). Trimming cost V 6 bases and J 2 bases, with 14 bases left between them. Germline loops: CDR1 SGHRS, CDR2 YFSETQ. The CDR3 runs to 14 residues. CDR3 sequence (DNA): TGCGCCAGCAAAACAGGGACGATCAACACTGAAGCTTTCTTT. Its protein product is CASKTGTINTEAFF.

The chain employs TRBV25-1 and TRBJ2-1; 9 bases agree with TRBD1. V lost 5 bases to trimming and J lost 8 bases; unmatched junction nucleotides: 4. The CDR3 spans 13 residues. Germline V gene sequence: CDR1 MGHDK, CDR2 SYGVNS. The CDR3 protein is CASSQTGGYEQFF. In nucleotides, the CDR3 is TGTGCCAGCAGTCAAACAGGGGGCTATGAGCAGTTCTTC.

The CDR3 DNA reads as TGTGCCAGCAGCTCTGCAGGGGGCGGACCTCACACCATATATTTT. Residues: CASSSAGGGPHTIYF. The chain carries TRBV27 and TRBJ1-3; 8 bases are shared with TRBD1. Trimming took 6 bases from V and 8 from J; bases not matched to a gene: 12. Germline loops: CDR1 MNHEY, CDR2 SMNVEV (reference sequence). This CDR3 is 15 amino acids long.

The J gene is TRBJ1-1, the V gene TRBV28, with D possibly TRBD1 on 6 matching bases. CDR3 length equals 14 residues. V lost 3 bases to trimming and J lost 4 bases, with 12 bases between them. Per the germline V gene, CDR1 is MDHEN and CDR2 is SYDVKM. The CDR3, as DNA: TGTGCCAGCAGTTTCACAGGGTATGGCACTGAAGCTTTCTTT. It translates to CASSFTGYGTEAFF. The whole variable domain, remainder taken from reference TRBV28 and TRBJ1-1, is DVKVTQSSRYLVKRTGEKVFLECVQDMDHENMFWYRQDPGLGLRLIYFSYDVKMKEKGDIPEGYSVSREKKERFSLILESASTNQTSMYLCASSFTGYGTEAFFGQGTRLTVV.

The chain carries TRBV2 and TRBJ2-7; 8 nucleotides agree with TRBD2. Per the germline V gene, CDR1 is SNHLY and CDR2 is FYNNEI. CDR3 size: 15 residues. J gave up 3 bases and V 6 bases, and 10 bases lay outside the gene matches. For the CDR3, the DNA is TGTGCCAGCAGAGCTAGACTAGCGATAATCTACGAGCAGTACTTC. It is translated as CASRARLAIIYEQYF.

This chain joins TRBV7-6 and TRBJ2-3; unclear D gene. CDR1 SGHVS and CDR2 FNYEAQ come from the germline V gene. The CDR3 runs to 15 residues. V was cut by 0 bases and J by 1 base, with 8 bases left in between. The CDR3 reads CASSLADAGTDTQYF. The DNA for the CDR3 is TGTGCCAGCAGCTTAGCCGATGCGGGCACAGATACGCAGTATTTT.

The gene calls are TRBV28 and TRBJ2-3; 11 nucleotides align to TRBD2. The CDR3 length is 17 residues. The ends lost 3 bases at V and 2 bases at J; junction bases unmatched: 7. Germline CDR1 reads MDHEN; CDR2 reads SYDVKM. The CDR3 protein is CASSLPRTSGYTDTQYF. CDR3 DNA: TGTGCCAGCAGTTTGCCTCGGACTAGCGGGTACACAGATACGCAGTATTTT.

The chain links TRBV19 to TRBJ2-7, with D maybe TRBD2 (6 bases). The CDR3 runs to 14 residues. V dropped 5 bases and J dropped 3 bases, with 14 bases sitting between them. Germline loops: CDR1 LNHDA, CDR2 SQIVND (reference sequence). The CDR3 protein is CASSPRGGFYEQYF. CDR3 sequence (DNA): TGTGCCAGTAGTCCCCGAGGAGGGTTCTACGAGCAGTACTTC.

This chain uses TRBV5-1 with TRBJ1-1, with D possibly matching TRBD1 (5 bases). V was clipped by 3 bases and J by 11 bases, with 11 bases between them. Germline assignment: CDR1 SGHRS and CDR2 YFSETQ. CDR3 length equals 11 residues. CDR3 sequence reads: CASSSQGTAFF. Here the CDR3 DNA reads TGCGCCAGCAGCTCCCAGGGAACGGCTTTCTTT.

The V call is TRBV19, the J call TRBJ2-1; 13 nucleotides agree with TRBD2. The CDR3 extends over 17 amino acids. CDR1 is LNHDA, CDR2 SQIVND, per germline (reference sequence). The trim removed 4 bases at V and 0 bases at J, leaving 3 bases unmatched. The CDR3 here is CASSKLAGGSSYNEQFF. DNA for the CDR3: TGTGCCAGTAGTAAACTAGCGGGAGGGAGCTCCTACAATGAGCAGTTCTTC.

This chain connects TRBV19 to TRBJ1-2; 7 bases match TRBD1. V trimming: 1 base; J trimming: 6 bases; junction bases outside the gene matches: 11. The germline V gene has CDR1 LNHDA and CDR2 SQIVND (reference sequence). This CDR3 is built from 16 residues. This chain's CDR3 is CASSIGRGNRGHGYTF. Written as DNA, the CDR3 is TGTGCCAGTAGTATAGGAAGAGGGAACAGGGGCCATGGCTACACCTTC.

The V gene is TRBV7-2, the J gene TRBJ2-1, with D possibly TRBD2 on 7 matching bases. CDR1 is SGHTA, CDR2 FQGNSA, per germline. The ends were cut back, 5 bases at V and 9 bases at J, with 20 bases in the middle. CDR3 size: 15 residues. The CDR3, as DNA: TGTGCCAGCAGCCCAGGACGGGGAGGGGACATTGAGCAGTTCTTC. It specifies CASSPGRGGDIEQFF.

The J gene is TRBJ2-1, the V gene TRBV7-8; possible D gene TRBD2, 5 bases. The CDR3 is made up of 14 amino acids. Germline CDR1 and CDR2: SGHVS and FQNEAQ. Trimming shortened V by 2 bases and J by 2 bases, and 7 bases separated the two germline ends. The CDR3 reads CASSLPGTYNEQFF. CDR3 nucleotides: TGTGCCAGCAGCTTACCGGGAACCTACAATGAGCAGTTCTTC. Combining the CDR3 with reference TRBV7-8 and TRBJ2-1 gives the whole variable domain GAGVSQSPRYKVAKRGQDVALRCDPISGHVSLFWYQQALGQGPEFLTYFQNEAQLDKSGLPSDRFFAERPEGSVSTLKIQRTQQEDSAVYLCASSLPGTYNEQFFGPGTRLTVL.

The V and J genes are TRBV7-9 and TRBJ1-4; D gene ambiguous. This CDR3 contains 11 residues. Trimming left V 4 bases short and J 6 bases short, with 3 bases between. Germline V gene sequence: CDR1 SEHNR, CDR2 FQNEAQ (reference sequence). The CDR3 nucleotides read TGTGCCAGCAGCTCAGATGAAAAACTGTTTTTT. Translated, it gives CASSSDEKLFF. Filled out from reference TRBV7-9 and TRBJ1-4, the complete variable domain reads DTGVSQNPRHKITKRGQNVTFRCDPISEHNRLYWYRQTLGQGPEFLTYFQNEAQLEKSRLLSDRFSAERPKGSFSTLEIQRTEQGDSAMYLCASSSDEKLFFGSGTQLSVL.

CDR3 loop: CASSLAWTSGRGEQFF. For the CDR3, the DNA is TGTGCCAGCAGCTTGGCCTGGACTAGCGGGAGGGGTGAGCAGTTCTTC. This sequence joins TRBV5-4 and TRBJ2-1, with TRBD2 matching over 15 bases. Looked up from germline, CDR1 is SGHNT and CDR2 is YYREEE (reference sequence). With V trimmed by 0 bases and J by 9 bases, 4 bases remained unmatched. The CDR3 extends over 16 amino acids.